Listed here is a single T cell receptor (beta chain). Molecular barcoding with unique molecular identifiers was used for the TCRbeta library. TCRdb called the PCR reads again in MiXCR, with one record for every CDR3 protein. Of hundreds of thousands of distinct CDR3 sequences in the sample, roughly 17% were seen once. This sample is part of a study of T-cell reconstitution after alpha-beta-depleted transplantation in children. Germline loops: CDR1 KGHSH, CDR2 LQKENI. The CDR3 runs 15 residues. V gave up 0 bases and J gave up 4 bases, with 11 bases separating them. This sequence originates from a human donor who donated a stem cell graft to a child with acute myeloid leukemia. The chain has TRBV18 and TRBJ2-3, with D hard to call. This specimen was PBMCs from the stem cell graft donor, taken from the stem cell graft. CDR3 DNA: TGTGCCAGCTCACCACCGGGCCTGAGGTCAGATACGCAGTATTTT. Translation gives CASSPPGLRSDTQYF.